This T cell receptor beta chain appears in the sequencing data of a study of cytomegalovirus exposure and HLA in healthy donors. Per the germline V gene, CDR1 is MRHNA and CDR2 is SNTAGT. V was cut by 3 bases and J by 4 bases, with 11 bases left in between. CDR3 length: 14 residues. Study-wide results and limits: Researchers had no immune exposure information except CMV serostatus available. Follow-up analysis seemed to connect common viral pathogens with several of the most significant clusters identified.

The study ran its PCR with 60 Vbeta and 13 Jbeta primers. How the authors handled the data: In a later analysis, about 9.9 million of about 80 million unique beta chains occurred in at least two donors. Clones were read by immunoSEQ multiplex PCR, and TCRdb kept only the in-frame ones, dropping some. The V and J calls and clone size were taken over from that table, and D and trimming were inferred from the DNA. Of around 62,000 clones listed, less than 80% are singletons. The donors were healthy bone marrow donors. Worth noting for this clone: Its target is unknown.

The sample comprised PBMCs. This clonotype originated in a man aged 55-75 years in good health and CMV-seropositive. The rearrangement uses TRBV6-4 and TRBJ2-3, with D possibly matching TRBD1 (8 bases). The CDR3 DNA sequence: TGTGCCAGCAGTGAACAGGGGGGGGCAGATACGCAGTATTTT. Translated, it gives CASSEQGGADTQYF.